This TCR beta chain was recorded in a study of T cells in Graves' hyperthyroidism and ophthalmopathy. Study at large: It was at initial diagnosis, before any treatment, that peripheral blood was collected. The study's findings and limits: Most clonotypes expanded in thyroid above 0.001 were likewise present in blood.

The CDR3 contains 17 residues. From germline, CDR1 is LNHDA and CDR2 SQIVND (reference sequence). V lost 7 bases and J lost 5, with 26 bases in between. Note on this clonotype: The target antigen is unknown.

Uncontrolled infection, other autoimmune disease, pregnancy or lactation barred patients from enrollment. Fresh peripheral blood, approximately 10 ml, yielded the PBMCs. Amplification of TCR beta CDR3 regions used RNA as the template. The HTBI primer set drove a first-round RT-PCR of the TCR CDR3. One entry per CDR3 protein, called by TCRdb with MiXCR from the multiplex PCR reads. There are nearly 600,000 distinct CDR3 sequences in the sample; approximately 14% occur only once, and roughly 7.7% lies in the top ten. This TCR was recovered from a young woman with Graves' ophthalmopathy. The chain couples TRBV19 to TRBJ1-2; D is uncertain. Source material: blood. The CDR3 sequence: CASTETAGSLVVYGYTF. Written as DNA, the CDR3 is TGTGCCAGTACCGAAACCGCCGGCAGCCTCGTAGTATATGGCTACACCTTC.